A selection of T cell receptor beta chains follows, all from one sample in a study of T cell changes during pregnancy in multiple sclerosis. Assay used: immunoSEQ multiplex PCR; TCRdb lists only in-frame clones, some missing. The sample contains around 31,000 clones, nearly 90% of which appear only once. Sequenced here: CD4+ T cells from peripheral blood mononuclear cells, sampled in the third trimester of pregnancy. Source of these receptors: a female donor in good health, enrolled as a control in a pregnancy study. Both conserved end residues are part of each CDR3. D genes are given only for firm matches.

cdr3_aa v_call d_call cdr3_length j_call
CASSLLTGPNYGYTF TRBV27 TRBD1 15 TRBJ1-2
CASSVSGGDEKLFF TRBV9 TRBD1 14 TRBJ1-4
CASSCGLAGDNEQYF TRBV10-1 TRBD2 15 TRBJ2-7
CASTPGLAGDYEQYF TRBV9 TRBD2 15 TRBJ2-7
CASSLDRGSYEQYF TRBV7-2 TRBD1 14 TRBJ2-7
CASSELKVAGAPREQYF TRBV6-1 TRBD2 17 TRBJ2-7
CASSPLTRTDTQYF TRBV6-6 NA 14 TRBJ2-3
CASSLGGASTEAFF TRBV5-1 NA 14 TRBJ1-1
CASSLTSGDYNEQFF TRBV5-1 TRBD2 15 TRBJ2-1
CASSLANEQFF TRBV11-2 NA 11 TRBJ2-1
CASSFLTSGGRDNEQFF TRBV27 TRBD2 17 TRBJ2-1
CSVEWGSYEQYF TRBV29-1 NA 12 NA
CASRIGVNQPQHF TRBV21-1 NA 13 TRBJ1-5
CAWERQALNQPQHF TRBV30 NA 14 TRBJ1-5
CAWSTHRGVAKNIQYF TRBV30 TRBD2 16 TRBJ2-4
CASSPSGAANEKLFF TRBV16 NA 15 TRBJ1-4
CAISVAGTEAFF TRBV10-3 NA 12 TRBJ1-1
CASSFYTDTQYF TRBV27 NA 12 TRBJ2-3
CASSAASANTDTQYF TRBV6-1 NA 15 TRBJ2-3
CASRGLAGDTPTDTQYF TRBV10-2 TRBD2 17 TRBJ2-3
CASSVGQGNTEAFF TRBV5-6 TRBD1 14 TRBJ1-1
CASSYSLGHLRGYTF TRBV6-5 NA 15 TRBJ1-2
CASSPQGETGYEQYF TRBV9 TRBD1 15 TRBJ2-7
CASSEQTNYGYTF TRBV6-1 NA 13 TRBJ1-2
CASSQERGAQPQHF TRBV4-3 NA 14 TRBJ1-5
CASTSWNDEQFF TRBV7-9 NA 12 TRBJ2-1
CASSFTQGLSGEKLFF TRBV5-1 NA 16 TRBJ1-4
CASSLGGPPYNEQFF TRBV11-3 NA 15 TRBJ2-1
CASSSQGALATEAFF TRBV7-8 TRBD1 15 TRBJ1-1
CATSRDPSPDTQYF TRBV15 NA 14 TRBJ2-3
CASRQGGLSGNTIYF TRBV6-5 TRBD1 15 TRBJ1-3
CASSLMGAPNTEAFF TRBV5-6 NA 15 TRBJ1-1
CASTNPNENIQYF TRBV9 NA 13 TRBJ2-4
CASSLYGVSLGSGANVLTF TRBV5-1 NA 19 TRBJ2-6
CASSLTLTSGRPQETQYF TRBV7-9 TRBD2 18 TRBJ2-5
CASSSGPAGPQHF TRBV6-5 NA 13 TRBJ1-5
CAWTPGLGSTDTQYF TRBV30 TRBD2 15 TRBJ2-3
CASSLGGLLLNTEAFF TRBV7-2 NA 16 TRBJ1-1
CSVRGGEKLFF TRBV29-1 NA 11 TRBJ1-4
CASRNLWTSGTETQYF TRBV11-3 TRBD2 16 TRBJ2-5
CASSIRQGNGGYTF TRBV7-2 TRBD1 14 TRBJ1-2
CASSESRGLSYNEQFF TRBV7-9 NA 16 TRBJ2-1
CASSVGQWETQYF TRBV5-1 TRBD1 13 TRBJ2-5
CASSLLQGYGYTF TRBV7-8 NA 13 TRBJ1-2
CASRPDRGRQDTQYF TRBV6-1 TRBD1 15 TRBJ2-3
CASSLGQGTGYTF TRBV6-6 TRBD1 13 TRBJ1-2
CASSPRSGQETQYF TRBV18 NA 14 TRBJ2-5
CASSPREAGKLFF TRBV7-9 NA 13 TRBJ1-4
CSVSLGVYTEAFF TRBV29-1 NA 13 TRBJ1-1
CASNRNRETEAFF TRBV5-5 NA 13 TRBJ1-1
CAWRQGMNTEAFF TRBV30 TRBD1 13 TRBJ1-1
CASSPNGGARDTQYF TRBV19 TRBD2 15 TRBJ2-3
CAWSKIRVRGNYGYTF TRBV30 TRBD1 16 TRBJ1-2